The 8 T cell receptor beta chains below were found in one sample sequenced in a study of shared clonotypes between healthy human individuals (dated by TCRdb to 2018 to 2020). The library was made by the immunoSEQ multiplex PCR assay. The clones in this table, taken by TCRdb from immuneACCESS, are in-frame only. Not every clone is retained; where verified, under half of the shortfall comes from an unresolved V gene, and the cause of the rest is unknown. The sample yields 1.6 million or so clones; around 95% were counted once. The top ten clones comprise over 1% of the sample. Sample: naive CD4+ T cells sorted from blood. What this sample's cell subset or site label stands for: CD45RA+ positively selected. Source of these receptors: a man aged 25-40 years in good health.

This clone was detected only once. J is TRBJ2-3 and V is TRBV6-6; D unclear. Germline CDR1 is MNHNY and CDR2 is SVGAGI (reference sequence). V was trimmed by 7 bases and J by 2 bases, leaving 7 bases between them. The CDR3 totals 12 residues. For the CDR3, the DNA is TGTGCCAGCACCCAAAACACAGATACGCAGTATTTT. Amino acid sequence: CASTQNTDTQYF.

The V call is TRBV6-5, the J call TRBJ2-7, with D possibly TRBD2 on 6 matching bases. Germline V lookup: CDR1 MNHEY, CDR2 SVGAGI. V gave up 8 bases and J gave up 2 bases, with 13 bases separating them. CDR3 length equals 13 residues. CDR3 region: CASGSSVPYEQYF. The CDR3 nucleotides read TGTGCCAGCGGTTCTAGCGTCCCCTACGAGCAGTACTTC.

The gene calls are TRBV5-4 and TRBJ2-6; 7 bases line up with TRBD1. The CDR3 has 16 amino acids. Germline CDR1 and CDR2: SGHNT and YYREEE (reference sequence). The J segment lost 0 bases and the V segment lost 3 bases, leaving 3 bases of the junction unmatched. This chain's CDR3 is CASSSGTVSGANVLTF. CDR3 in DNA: TGTGCCAGCAGCTCCGGGACAGTCTCTGGGGCCAACGTCCTGACTTTC.

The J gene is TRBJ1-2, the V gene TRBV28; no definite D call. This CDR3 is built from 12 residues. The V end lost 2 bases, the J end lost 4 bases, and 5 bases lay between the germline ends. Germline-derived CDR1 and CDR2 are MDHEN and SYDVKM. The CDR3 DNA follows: TGTGCCAGCAGTTTACAAACCTATGGCTACACCTTC. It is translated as CASSLQTYGYTF.

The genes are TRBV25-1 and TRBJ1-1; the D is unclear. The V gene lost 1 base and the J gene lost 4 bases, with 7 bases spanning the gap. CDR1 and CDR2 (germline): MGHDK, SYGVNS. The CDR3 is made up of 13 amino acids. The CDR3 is CASSEFSGTEAFF. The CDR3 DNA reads TGTGCCAGCAGTGAATTCTCCGGCACTGAAGCTTTCTTT.

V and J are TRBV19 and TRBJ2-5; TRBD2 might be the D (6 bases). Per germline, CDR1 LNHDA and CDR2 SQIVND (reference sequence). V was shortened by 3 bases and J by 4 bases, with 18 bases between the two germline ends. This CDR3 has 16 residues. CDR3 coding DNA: TGTGCCAGTAGTATTAATTCCGGCGGGACGTCAGAGACCCAGTACTTC. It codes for CASSINSGGTSETQYF.

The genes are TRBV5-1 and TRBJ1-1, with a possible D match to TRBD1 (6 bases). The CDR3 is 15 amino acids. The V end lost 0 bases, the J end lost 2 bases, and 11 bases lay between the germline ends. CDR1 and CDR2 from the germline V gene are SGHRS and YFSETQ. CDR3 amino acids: CASSLEQGVNTEAFF. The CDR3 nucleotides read TGCGCCAGCAGCTTGGAACAGGGCGTTAACACTGAAGCTTTCTTT.

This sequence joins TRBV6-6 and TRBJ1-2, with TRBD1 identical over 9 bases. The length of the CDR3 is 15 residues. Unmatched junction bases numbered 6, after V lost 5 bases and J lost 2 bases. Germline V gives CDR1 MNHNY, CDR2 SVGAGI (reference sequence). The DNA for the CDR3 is TGTGCCAGCAGTAGCCGGGACAGGGCAAACTATGGCTACACCTTC. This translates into CASSSRDRANYGYTF.